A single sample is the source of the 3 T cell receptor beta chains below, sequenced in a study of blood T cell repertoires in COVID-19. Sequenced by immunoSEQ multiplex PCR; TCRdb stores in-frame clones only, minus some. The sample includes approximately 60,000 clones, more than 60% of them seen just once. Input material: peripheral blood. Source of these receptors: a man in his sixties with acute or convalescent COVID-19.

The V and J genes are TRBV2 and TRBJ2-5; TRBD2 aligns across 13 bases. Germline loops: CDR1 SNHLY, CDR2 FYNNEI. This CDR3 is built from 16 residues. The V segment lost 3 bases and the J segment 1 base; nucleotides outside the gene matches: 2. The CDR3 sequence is CASSEGLAGSQETQYF. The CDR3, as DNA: TGTGCCAGCAGTGAGGGACTAGCGGGGAGCCAAGAGACCCAGTACTTC.

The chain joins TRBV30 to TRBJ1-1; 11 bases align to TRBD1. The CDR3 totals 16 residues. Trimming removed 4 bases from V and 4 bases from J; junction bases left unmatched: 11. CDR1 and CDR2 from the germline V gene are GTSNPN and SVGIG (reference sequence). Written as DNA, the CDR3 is TGTGCCTGGACCGATGGCGCCGGGACAGGGGGCACTGAAGCTTTCTTT. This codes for CAWTDGAGTGGTEAFF. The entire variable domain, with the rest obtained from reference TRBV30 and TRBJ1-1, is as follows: SQTIHQWPATLVQPVGSPLSLECTVEGTSNPNLYWYRQAAGRGLQLLFYSVGIGQISSEVPQNLSASRPQDRQFILSSKKLLLSDSGFYLCAWTDGAGTGGTEAFFGQGTRLTVV.

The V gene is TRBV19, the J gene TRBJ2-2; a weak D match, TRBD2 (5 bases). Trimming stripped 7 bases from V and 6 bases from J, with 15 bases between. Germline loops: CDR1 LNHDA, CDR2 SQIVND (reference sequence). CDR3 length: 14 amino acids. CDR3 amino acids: CASMFGISAGELFF. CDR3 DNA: TGTGCCAGTATGTTCGGGATATCGGCCGGGGAGCTGTTTTTT.